These T cell receptor beta chains were read from a single sample in a study of T-cell reconstitution after alpha-beta-depleted transplantation in children. TCRdb passed the PCR reads through MiXCR, listing each CDR3 protein once. This table holds 550,000 to 600,000 distinct CDR3 sequences, about 23% found once. The sample was PBMCs, mostly from graft donor cells, taken 360 days after TCRalphabeta/CD19-depleted stem cell transplant. These receptors originate from a boy younger than two who had a stem cell transplant for acute myeloid leukemia, so the T cells may come from the graft donor. CDR3s include the opening cysteine and the closing phenylalanine or tryptophan. The D gene is left open where the match is weak. Rows may omit the clone size; those that give it use once, few, many or a size class.

d_call,j_call,clone_size,v_call,cdr3_length,cdr3_aa,cdr3_nt
NA,TRBJ2-2,many,TRBV24-1,13,CATSEDNTGELFF,TGTGCCACCAGTGAGGACAACACCGGGGAGCTGTTTTTT
TRBD1,TRBJ2-7,few,TRBV19,13,CASSHRGSYEQYF,TGTGCCAGTAGCCACAGGGGATCCTACGAGCAGTACTTC
NA,TRBJ1-5,NA,TRBV25-1,13,CASSARNNQPQHF,TGTGCCAGCAGTGCCAGGAACAATCAGCCCCAGCATTTT
NA,TRBJ2-3,many,TRBV12-3/TRBV12-4,15,CASSLGTLRTDTQYF,TGTGCCAGCAGTTTGGGGACCCTCCGCACAGATACGCAGTATTTT
NA,TRBJ2-3,few,TRBV29-1,15,CSARRPGQLTDTQYF,TGCAGCGCCCGAAGACCCGGACAACTCACAGATACGCAGTATTTT
TRBD1,TRBJ1-6,NA,TRBV9,15,CASSVAGTGGSPLHF,TGTGCCAGCAGCGTAGCTGGGACAGGGGGTTCACCCCTCCACTTT
TRBD1,TRBJ1-1,NA,TRBV11-2,15,CASSLEGGDRTEAFF,TGTGCCAGCAGCTTAGAAGGGGGCGATAGGACTGAAGCTTTCTTT
NA,TRBJ1-1,NA,TRBV3-1,14,CASSQAAMNTEAFF,TGTGCCAGCAGCCAAGCGGCCATGAACACTGAAGCTTTCTTT
TRBD2,TRBJ2-1,NA,TRBV7-8,17,CASSLRAAGGQYNEQFF,TGTGCCAGCAGCTTAAGAGCGGCGGGAGGTCAGTACAATGAGCAGTTCTTC
NA,TRBJ1-6,many,TRBV20-1,8,CSASPLHF,TGCAGTGCGTCACCCCTCCACTTT
TRBD1,TRBJ2-4,NA,TRBV20-1,15,CSARPGTGGKNIQYF,TGCAGTGCTAGACCCGGGACAGGGGGCAAAAACATTCAGTACTTC
NA,TRBJ1-5,many,TRBV12-3/TRBV12-4,17,CASSFWGGEPSNQPQHF,TGTGCCAGCAGTTTTTGGGGTGGTGAACCAAGCAATCAGCCCCAGCATTTT
TRBD2,TRBJ2-1,NA,TRBV11-1,17,CASSYNPGLAVYNEQFF,TGTGCCAGCAGCTATAACCCGGGACTAGCGGTATACAATGAGCAGTTCTTC
NA,TRBJ2-7,few,TRBV20-1,14,CSASKPGLGYEQYF,TGCAGTGCTAGTAAACCCGGGTTAGGCTACGAGCAGTACTTC
NA,TRBJ2-2,NA,TRBV12-3/TRBV12-4,14,CASSELKVGGELFF,TGTGCCAGCAGTGAATTAAAGGTTGGGGGGGAGCTGTTTTTT
NA,TRBJ1-1,NA,TRBV6-2/TRBV6-3,13,CASSYRFNTEAFF,TGTGCCAGCAGTTACCGGTTCAACACTGAAGCTTTCTTT
TRBD1,TRBJ2-7,many,TRBV19,14,CASSRQGASYEQYF,TGTGCCAGTAGTAGGCAGGGGGCCTCCTACGAGCAGTACTTC
NA,TRBJ1-2,many,TRBV9,12,CASSGRNYGYTF,TGTGCCAGCAGCGGACGGAACTATGGCTACACCTTC
NA,TRBJ1-1,many,TRBV6-1,15,CASTRGGLMNTEAFF,TGTGCCAGCACACGAGGGGGATTAATGAACACTGAAGCTTTCTTT
NA,TRBJ2-1,once,TRBV9,15,CASSPPKGAVNEQFF,TGTGCCAGCAGCCCCCCGAAAGGGGCCGTCAATGAGCAGTTCTTC
NA,TRBJ2-7,many,TRBV20-1,15,CTKTVKGVSSYEQYF,TGCACAAAAACGGTTAAGGGGGTGAGCTCCTACGAGCAGTACTTC
NA,TRBJ2-5,many,TRBV3-1,14,CASSPQRVQETQYF,TGTGCCAGCAGCCCTCAGCGGGTCCAAGAGACCCAGTACTTC
NA,TRBJ1-5,NA,TRBV2,13,CASSDRVGQPQHF,TGTGCCAGCAGTGACAGGGTGGGCCAGCCCCAGCATTTT
NA,TRBJ1-2,few,TRBV6-5,13,CASSSQEVYGYTF,TGTGCCAGCAGTTCCCAGGAAGTCTATGGCTACACCTTC
TRBD2,TRBJ2-1,few,TRBV20-1,16,CSVSIPLAGIYNEQFF,TGCAGTGTTTCTATTCCCCTAGCGGGGATTTACAATGAGCAGTTCTTC
NA,TRBJ1-1,NA,TRBV5-1,18,CASSLAETTAPMNTEAFF,TGCGCCAGCAGCCTGGCCGAGACGACAGCCCCTATGAACACTGAAGCTTTCTTT
NA,TRBJ2-7,few,TRBV27,15,CASSASGAARYEQYF,TGTGCCAGCAGTGCATCAGGGGCCGCCCGATACGAGCAGTACTTC
NA,TRBJ2-7,NA,TRBV12-5,12,CASARGTYEQYF,TGTGCTAGTGCACGAGGGACCTACGAGCAGTACTTC
NA,TRBJ2-1,few,TRBV20-1,14,CSARDPRPPLEQFF,TGCAGTGCTAGAGATCCCCGCCCCCCTCTTGAGCAGTTCTTC
TRBD2,TRBJ2-5,few,TRBV12-3/TRBV12-4,19,CTSSLNPRLAMGAQETQYF,TGTACCAGCAGTTTAAACCCAAGACTAGCGATGGGAGCCCAAGAGACCCAGTACTTC
NA,TRBJ2-1,NA,TRBV14,16,CASSQGFVSQNDEQFF,TGTGCCAGCAGCCAAGGGTTCGTGAGCCAAAATGATGAGCAGTTCTTC
NA,TRBJ2-3,NA,TRBV14,16,CASSQDPPYLGDTQYF,TGTGCCAGCAGCCAAGATCCCCCCTACCTTGGAGATACGCAGTATTTT
NA,TRBJ2-3,few,TRBV6-1,14,CASSPSRGTDTQYF,TGTGCCAGCAGCCCCTCTAGGGGCACGGATACGCAGTATTTT
NA,TRBJ2-5,once,TRBV25-1,16,CASTSLGKRSQETQYF,TGTGCCAGCACCTCCTTAGGGAAACGGTCCCAAGAGACCCAGTACTTC
TRBD2,TRBJ2-3,NA,TRBV7-8,16,CASSLMSGGGTDTQYF,TGTGCCAGCAGCTTGATGAGCGGGGGGGGCACAGATACGCAGTATTTT
NA,TRBJ1-5,NA,TRBV12-3/TRBV12-4,15,CASSFWGYSNQPQHF,TGTGCCAGCAGTTTCTGGGGGTATAGCAATCAGCCCCAGCATTTT
NA,TRBJ2-1,NA,TRBV6-1,13,CASRSTPLNEQFF,TGTGCCAGCAGGTCCACACCCCTTAATGAGCAGTTCTTC
NA,TRBJ2-1,few,TRBV7-9,11,CASSLGSGQFF,TGTGCCAGCAGCTTAGGTTCCGGACAGTTCTTC
NA,TRBJ1-5,NA,TRBV12-3/TRBV12-4,13,CASSSTSNQPQHF,TGTGCCAGCAGTTCCACCAGCAATCAGCCCCAGCATTTT
TRBD2,TRBJ2-1,many,TRBV29-1,15,CSVEATSGGPSEQFF,TGCAGCGTTGAAGCTACTAGCGGGGGCCCTAGTGAGCAGTTCTTC
TRBD1,TRBJ2-2,few,TRBV12-3/TRBV12-4,21,CASSSKASILRLDRATGELFF,TGTGCCAGCAGTTCGAAGGCCTCGATCCTCCGCCTCGACAGGGCAACCGGGGAGCTGTTTTTT
TRBD1,TRBJ2-3,NA,TRBV7-3,15,CASSPQGGRTDTQYF,TGTGCCAGCAGCCCACAGGGGGGACGCACAGATACGCAGTATTTT
NA,TRBJ1-4,NA,TRBV20-1,14,CSALKTDRNEKLFF,TGCAGTGCCCTAAAGACAGACCGAAATGAAAAACTGTTTTTT